The present entry profiles one T cell receptor (beta chain) with its context. The antigen remains unidentified. The record originates from a study of CD8 T cells in ankylosing spondylitis. Construction of TCR beta libraries was performed using quantitative 5'-RACE with molecular barcodes. TCRdb ran MiXCR on the 5' RACE reads and lists one entry per CDR3 protein. The table includes 400,000 to 450,000 distinct CDR3 sequences, roughly 15% detected once. Whole-study findings and limits: Blood of patients with ankylosing spondylitis appeared to be characterized by a TCR beta motif of several highly homologous variants. With a CD8+ phenotype, disease-linked clones were relatively rare in peripheral blood.

The ends were cut back, 6 bases at V and 1 base at J, with 15 bases in the middle. The CDR3 runs 14 residues. CDR1 DFQATT and CDR2 SNEGSKA come from the germline V gene (reference sequence). The rearrangement uses TRBV20-1 and TRBJ2-5; D tentatively reads TRBD1 or TRBD2 (5 bases each). Specimen: blood, either unsorted or a sorted T cell fraction (not recorded which). This receptor was taken from a male donor with ankylosing spondylitis. CDR3 residues: CSANRGGFQETQYF. The CDR3 DNA sequence: TGCAGTGCCAACCGGGGCGGGTTCCAAGAGACCCAGTACTTC.